This TCR beta chain was sequenced during a study of T-cell memory formation after mild COVID-19. Study at large: TCR clusters were mostly donor specific.

TCRdb fed the 5' RACE reads into MiXCR, producing one record per CDR3 protein. The sample yields some 86,000 distinct CDR3 sequences, around 25% seen once. General observations from the study: Memory sampled before infection contained some responding clones, suggesting cross-reactive memory joined. CD4+ contracting clones lay mainly in CM and EM, CD8+ ones in EMRA.

About this clonotype itself: As yet, its antigen is unknown.

V was clipped by 5 bases and J by 4 bases, with 17 bases between them. Looked up from germline, CDR1 is SGHAT and CDR2 is FQNNGV. The CDR3 has 16 residues. This TCR derives from a young man who had mild COVID-19 (a few samples of this study predate the infection). Cell type and time point are not known. J is TRBJ2-2 and V is TRBV11-2; D is uncertain. Specimen: PBMCs or a T cell subset sorted from them (not recorded which). The CDR3, as DNA: TGTGCCAGCAGCCCAACTTACGGTGGGTCCACCGGGGAGCTGTTTTTT. It translates to CASSPTYGGSTGELFF.